The clone carrying this T cell receptor (beta chain) has only one observation. Profiling relied on immunoSEQ multiplex PCR, and the TCRdb table lists in-frame clones only, not all of them. The sample contains approximately 640,000 clones, 80% to 95% of which appear only once. This specimen comes from a study of shared clonotypes between healthy human individuals. Study-level background: CD4 naive cells filled three plates per donor, CD4 memory three, CD8 naive two and CD8 memory one.

This CDR3 has 12 residues. Germline CDR1 and CDR2: MGHDK and SYGVNS. Trimming pared 1 base from V and 4 bases from J, leaving 4 bases between. What was sequenced was memory CD8+ T cells from PBMCs. Stated subset: CD45RO+ cells pooled with CCR7-negative TemRA cells. This receptor was taken from a man in his late teens or twenties in good health. Some clones in this sample may be carry-over from other donors' samples. The chain recombines TRBV25-1 with TRBJ1-2; D is ambiguous. The CDR3 region has the DNA TGTGCCAGCAGTGAATCCTCCTATGGCTACACCTTC. Its translation: CASSESSYGYTF.